Following are 32 T cell receptor beta chains from one sample sequenced in a study of blood T cell repertoires in COVID-19. The method was immunoSEQ multiplex PCR; TCRdb's version includes in-frame clones alone and lacks a portion of them. The sample has just over 300,000 clones; 90% are singletons. Input material: PBMCs or T cells enriched from blood (not recorded which). The source is a woman aged 18 to 35 with acute COVID-19.

The V call is TRBV7-3, the J call TRBJ2-7; 9 nucleotides align to TRBD1. Unmatched junction bases numbered 5, after V lost 4 bases and J lost 7 bases. The CDR3 length is 13 residues. CDR1 is SGHTA, CDR2 FQGTGA, per germline. CDR3 nucleotides: TGTGCCAGCAGCTCCGGACAGGGGAAAGAGCAGTACTTC. Translated: CASSSGQGKEQYF.

The chain uses TRBV27 and TRBJ2-5; 8 bases align to TRBD2. The CDR3 spans 18 residues. Germline V gene data show CDR1 as MNHEY and CDR2 as SMNVEV (reference sequence). Trimming removed 8 bases from V and 4 bases from J; junction bases left unmatched: 21. CDR3 in amino acids: CASGIEGHMDGRGETQYF. The DNA for the CDR3 is TGTGCCAGCGGGATAGAAGGACATATGGACGGGAGGGGAGAGACCCAGTACTTC.

J is TRBJ1-1 and V is TRBV19; tentatively, D is TRBD1 (6 bases). The V and J ends lost 4 bases and 4 bases respectively, with 22 bases between them. This CDR3 has 17 residues. CDR1 LNHDA and CDR2 SQIVND come from the germline V gene (reference sequence). The CDR3 DNA follows: TGTGCCAGTAGTAAAAGCCCAACAGGGCAAGAGAGCACTGAAGCTTTCTTT. This encodes CASSKSPTGQESTEAFF.

The chain uses TRBV2 and TRBJ2-1, with D perhaps matching TRBD1 (5 bases). In germline, CDR1 is SNHLY, CDR2 FYNNEI. Deletions cut 6 bases from V and 10 bases from J, with 10 bases between. This CDR3 spans 11 amino acids. The CDR3 reads CASRSAGEQFF. The CDR3 nucleotides are TGTGCCAGCAGGTCAGCAGGGGAGCAGTTCTTC.

The chain recombines TRBV28 with TRBJ1-3; possible D gene TRBD1, 5 bases. The V end lost 6 bases, the J end lost 0 bases, and 9 bases lay between the germline ends. The CDR3 loop spans 14 amino acids. Germline CDR1 reads MDHEN; CDR2 reads SYDVKM. The CDR3 bases are TGTGCCAGCAGAGACAGCCACTCTGGAAACACCATATATTTT. Its translation is CASRDSHSGNTIYF.

This clone was seen a single time. The gene calls are TRBV27 and TRBJ1-4; D unclear. Trimming took 3 bases from V and 5 from J, leaving 13 bases between them. The CDR3 has 15 residues. Germline loops: CDR1 MNHEY, CDR2 SMNVEV (reference sequence). The CDR3 region is CASSFGVRQNEKLFF. Here the CDR3 DNA reads TGTGCCAGCAGTTTCGGGGTCCGGCAGAATGAAAAACTGTTTTTT.

The chain links TRBV7-8 to TRBJ1-5, with 9 bases that match TRBD1. Germline loops: CDR1 SGHVS, CDR2 FQNEAQ. J gave up 7 bases and V 5 bases, and 18 bases lay outside the gene matches. CDR3 length: 18 amino acids. The CDR3 loop is CASSTPQWGQGRAQPQHF. CDR3 DNA sequence: TGTGCCAGCAGCACTCCTCAATGGGGACAGGGAAGAGCCCAGCCCCAGCATTTT.

V gene TRBV3-1 (or the pseudogene TRBV3-2) combines with J gene TRBJ1-2; D possibly corresponds to TRBD1 (5 bases). Germline V lookup: CDR1 LGHDT, CDR2 YNNKEL (reference sequence). V dropped 4 bases and J dropped 5 bases, with 17 bases sitting between them. The CDR3 length is 15 residues. The CDR3 is CASSPPDGRAYGYTF. In DNA, the CDR3 is TGTGCCAGCAGCCCCCCGGACGGCAGGGCTTATGGCTACACCTTC.

CDR3 coding DNA: TGCGCCAGCAGCTTACGGGGTAGCGGGGGAGAGACCCAGTACTTC. It specifies CASSLRGSGGETQYF. The chain links TRBV5-1 to TRBJ2-5; 9 bases fit TRBD2. Germline V gene lookup returns CDR1 SGHRS and CDR2 YFSETQ. Germline trimming cut 2 bases from V and 4 bases from J; bases unmatched to any gene: 6. This CDR3 region has 15 residues.

V and J are TRBV19 and TRBJ1-1; tentative D call: TRBD1 (6 bases). V lost 5 bases, J lost 10 bases, and 26 bases lay in between. Germline loops: CDR1 LNHDA, CDR2 SQIVND (reference sequence). This CDR3 has 16 residues. The CDR3 loop is CASSSTGGAGARLAFF. In DNA, the CDR3 is TGTGCCAGTAGTTCCACGGGGGGCGCCGGGGCAAGGCTAGCTTTCTTT.

The J gene is TRBJ1-2, the V gene TRBV6-5; D remains ambiguous. CDR3 size: 12 residues. The V end lost 6 bases, the J end lost 8 bases, and 13 bases lay between the germline ends. From germline, CDR1 is MNHEY and CDR2 SVGAGI. In DNA, the CDR3 is TGTGCCAGCAGCCTGACTCCCGAGGGCTACACCTTC. This codes for CASSLTPEGYTF.

The V call is TRBV7-9, the J call TRBJ2-5; D is possibly TRBD1 (5 bases). Germline-derived CDR1 and CDR2 are SEHNR and FQNEAQ (reference sequence). V was clipped by 1 base and J by 2 bases, with 8 bases between them. The CDR3 is 14 amino acids. CDR3 residues: CASSLGQPQETQYF. Here the CDR3 DNA reads TGTGCCAGCAGCTTAGGACAGCCTCAAGAGACCCAGTACTTC.

Concerning this clone itself: The junction does not match germline at one end; this may be a read error. J is TRBJ2-5 and V is TRBV7-7; TRBD2 aligns across 8 bases. The V gene's germline CDR1 is SSHAT and CDR2 FNYEAQ (reference sequence). This CDR3 is built from 15 residues. CDR3 loop: CASSLDLAGVKTQYF. Here the CDR3 DNA reads TGTGCTAGCAGCTTAGATCTAGCGGGCGTAAAGACCCAGTACTTC.

The rearrangement links TRBV9 to TRBJ2-3; the match to TRBD2 covers 11 bases. With V trimmed by 4 bases and J by 1 base, 8 bases remained unmatched. Germline lookup yields CDR1 SGDLS and CDR2 YYNGEE. This CDR3 is built from 17 residues. The CDR3 loop is CASSPPQLAGGTDTQYF. The CDR3 nucleotides are TGTGCCAGCAGCCCCCCCCAACTAGCGGGAGGCACAGATACGCAGTATTTT.

The chain employs TRBV29-1 and TRBJ1-1; D gene ambiguous. Between the trimmed V and J ends, which lost 6 bases and 7 bases, there was a span of 12 bases. Germline V gives CDR1 SQVTM, CDR2 ANQGSEA. The CDR3 extends over 11 amino acids. CDR3 sequence (DNA): TGCAGCGTCGGCTTGGGGAGTGAAGCTTTCTTT. It translates to CSVGLGSEAFF. Drawing the rest from reference TRBV29-1 and TRBJ1-1, the complete variable domain is SAVISQKPSRDICQRGTSLTIQCQVDSQVTMMFWYRQQPGQSLTLIATANQGSEATYESGFVIDKFPISRPNLTFSTLTVSNMSPEDSSIYLCSVGLGSEAFFGQGTRLTVV.

This clone has more than one count but fewer than ten. Here the CDR3 DNA reads TGTGCCAGCAGCCCGCAAGGGGGCCGCCGGCTTGCTTTCTTT. Its protein is CASSPQGGRRLAFF. V gene TRBV3-1 (or the pseudogene TRBV3-2) combines with J gene TRBJ1-1; 7 bases fit TRBD1. Germline loops: CDR1 LGHDT, CDR2 YNNKEL (reference sequence). Trimming at V came to 4 bases and at J to 11 bases, leaving 13 bases not matched to a gene. The CDR3 contains 14 residues.

This clone was recorded once. The chain links TRBV18 to TRBJ2-3; D unresolved. CDR3 length equals 12 residues. V gave up 3 bases and J gave up 3 bases, with 4 bases separating them. Germline assignment: CDR1 KGHSH and CDR2 LQKENI. In DNA form, the CDR3 reads TGTGCCAGCTCACCTCGGACAGATACGCAGTATTTT. It encodes CASSPRTDTQYF.

The J gene is TRBJ2-3, the V gene TRBV5-1, with 9 bases identical to TRBD2. The CDR3 contains 16 residues. Germline CDR1 and CDR2: SGHRS and YFSETQ. Germline trimming cut 1 base from V and 2 bases from J; bases unmatched to any gene: 5. CDR3 in amino acids: CASSLSAGGNTDTQYF. CDR3 DNA sequence: TGCGCCAGCAGCTTGTCCGCGGGAGGGAACACAGATACGCAGTATTTT.

A word on this clone: The junction shows a germline mismatch at one end, possibly a read error. The J gene is TRBJ1-4, the V gene TRBV28; weak D call: TRBD1 (6 bases). CDR3 length equals 15 residues. CDR1 MDHEN and CDR2 SYDVKM come from the germline V gene. The CDR3: CASSPPGGPKEKLFF. The CDR3, as DNA: TGTGCCAGCAGCCCTCCGGGGGGGCCTAAGGAAAAACTGTTTTTT. Full variable domain (missing parts from reference TRBV28 and TRBJ1-4): DVKVTQSSRYLVKRTGEKVFLECVQDMDHENMFWYRQDPGLGLRLIYFSYDVKMKEKGDIPEGYSVSREKKERFSLILESASTNQTSMYLCASSPPGGPKEKLFFGSGTQLSVL.

CDR3: CASSLQGYGNTEAFF. The CDR3, as DNA: TGCGCCAGCAGCTTACAGGGTTACGGGAACACTGAAGCTTTCTTT. The rearrangement joins TRBV5-1 to TRBJ1-1; perhaps TRBD1 as D (6 bases). CDR1 and CDR2 (germline): SGHRS, YFSETQ. Trimming removed 2 bases from V and 1 base from J, with 12 bases in between. This CDR3 is built from 15 residues.

CDR3 amino acids: CASSLRAGTSGFNEQFF. For the CDR3, the DNA is TGTGCCAGCAGCTTACGCGCTGGGACTAGCGGATTCAATGAGCAGTTCTTC. J is TRBJ2-1 and V is TRBV11-2, with TRBD2 identical over 11 bases. Germline V gene sequence: CDR1 SGHAT, CDR2 FQNNGV. V lost 2 bases and J lost 6; bases outside the gene matches: 9. The CDR3 runs 17 residues.

The chain carries TRBV4-2 and TRBJ1-1, with D possibly TRBD1 on 5 matching bases. CDR3 length: 15 amino acids. The germline V gene has CDR1 LGHNA and CDR2 YNFKEQ. Trimming removed 3 bases at V and 1 base at J, with 12 bases between. CDR3 in DNA: TGTGCCAGCAGCCACACGGGACTGACGAACACTGAAGCTTTCTTT. It translates to CASSHTGLTNTEAFF.

CDR3 region: CSVDWGRVRTDTQYF. CDR3 nucleotide sequence: TGCAGCGTTGATTGGGGGAGGGTTAGGACAGATACGCAGTATTTT. The chain links TRBV29-1 to TRBJ2-3, with 7 bases matching TRBD2. With 3 bases clipped from V and 3 bases from J, the junction kept 9 bases outside the gene matches. The CDR3 runs 15 residues. Germline V gene sequence: CDR1 SQVTM, CDR2 ANQGSEA.

The chain carries TRBV27 and TRBJ1-5, with D perhaps matching TRBD1 (6 bases). Germline assignment: CDR1 MNHEY and CDR2 SMNVEV (reference sequence). V was cut by 4 bases and J by 0 bases, with 25 bases left in between. The CDR3 is 20 amino acids. The CDR3 sequence is CASSSRMFRGPRHSNQPQHF. CDR3 bases: TGTGCCAGCAGTTCCCGCATGTTCAGGGGCCCCCGTCATAGCAATCAGCCCCAGCATTTT.

J is TRBJ1-3 and V is TRBV24-1, with a possible D match to TRBD1 (5 bases). Per the germline V gene, CDR1 is KGHDR and CDR2 is SFDVKD. The CDR3 sequence is 15 residues long. V lost 5 bases, J lost 4 bases, and 14 bases lay in between. The CDR3 is CATSGGREGGNTIYF. CDR3 coding DNA: TGTGCCACCAGTGGCGGCAGGGAAGGGGGAAACACCATATATTTT.

This sequence joins TRBV29-1 and TRBJ2-1; 8 bases match TRBD2. CDR3 length: 12 amino acids. Trimming cost V 4 bases and J 8 bases; bases outside gene matches: 4. Germline loops: CDR1 SQVTM, CDR2 ANQGSEA. The CDR3 bases are TGCAGCGTTGGGACTAGCTTACATGAGCAGTTCTTC. Translation: CSVGTSLHEQFF.

The rearrangement uses TRBV28 and TRBJ1-2; maybe TRBD1 (5 bases). The CDR3 is 15 amino acids. Germline V lookup: CDR1 MDHEN, CDR2 SYDVKM. V was cut by 5 bases and J by 8 bases, with 21 bases left in between. As DNA, the CDR3 is TGTGCCAGCAGTCCTCCCTCCGGGGGGGTGAGCGGCTACACCTTC. Translating gives CASSPPSGGVSGYTF.

The chain employs TRBV11-3 and TRBJ2-7; D possibly corresponds to TRBD2 (5 bases). The length of the CDR3 is 15 residues. CDR1 SGHNT and CDR2 YENEEA come from the germline V gene. The V end was cut by 1 base, the J end by 3 bases, with 13 bases between. The CDR3 spells CASSLGTPMFYEQYF. Written as DNA, the CDR3 is TGTGCCAGCAGCTTAGGGACTCCTATGTTCTACGAGCAGTACTTC.

The chain combines TRBV19 with TRBJ1-2; D might be TRBD1 (5 bases). Trimming took off 1 base at V and 7 bases at J, with 22 bases between the two ends. This CDR3 is built from 17 residues. The germline CDR1 and CDR2 sequences are LNHDA and SQIVND (reference sequence). CDR3 bases: TGTGCCAGTAGTATAGTTCTTTGGGGCGCGGCGAGTCGTGGCTACACCTTC. This sequence encodes CASSIVLWGAASRGYTF.

In this sample, this clone turned up once. The V and J genes are TRBV6-1 and TRBJ1-2, with 11 bases identical to TRBD1. CDR1 MNHNS and CDR2 SASEGT come from the germline V gene. Trimming removed 3 bases from V and 4 bases from J; junction bases left unmatched: 4. This CDR3 is built from 15 residues. CDR3 region: CASSDGTGGFYGYTF. The CDR3 DNA sequence: TGTGCCAGCAGTGACGGGACAGGGGGATTCTATGGCTACACCTTC.

This clone was picked up one time. The J gene is TRBJ1-2, the V gene TRBV19, with a tentative D call TRBD1 (5 bases). In germline, CDR1 is LNHDA, CDR2 SQIVND (reference sequence). Trimming removed 4 bases from V and 0 bases from J, with 15 bases in between. CDR3 length: 16 amino acids. The CDR3 DNA sequence: TGTGCCAGTAGTACGAGATCGGGACTCACTAACTATGGCTACACCTTC. It encodes CASSTRSGLTNYGYTF. The full variable domain, rest sourced from reference TRBV19 and TRBJ1-2, is DGGITQSPKYLFRKEGQNVTLSCEQNLNHDAMYWYRQDPGQGLRLIYYSQIVNDFQKGDIAEGYSVSREKKESFPLTVTSAQKNPTAFYLCASSTRSGLTNYGYTFGSGTRLTVV.

The chain joins TRBV5-6 to TRBJ1-5; D might be TRBD1 (5 bases). From germline, CDR1 is SGHDT and CDR2 YYEEEE. The CDR3 consists of 12 residues. V was pared by 2 bases and J by 6 bases, with 6 bases between. CDR3 DNA: TGTGCCAGCAGCTTCGGGGGTCAGCCCCAGCATTTT. The encoded protein is CASSFGGQPQHF.